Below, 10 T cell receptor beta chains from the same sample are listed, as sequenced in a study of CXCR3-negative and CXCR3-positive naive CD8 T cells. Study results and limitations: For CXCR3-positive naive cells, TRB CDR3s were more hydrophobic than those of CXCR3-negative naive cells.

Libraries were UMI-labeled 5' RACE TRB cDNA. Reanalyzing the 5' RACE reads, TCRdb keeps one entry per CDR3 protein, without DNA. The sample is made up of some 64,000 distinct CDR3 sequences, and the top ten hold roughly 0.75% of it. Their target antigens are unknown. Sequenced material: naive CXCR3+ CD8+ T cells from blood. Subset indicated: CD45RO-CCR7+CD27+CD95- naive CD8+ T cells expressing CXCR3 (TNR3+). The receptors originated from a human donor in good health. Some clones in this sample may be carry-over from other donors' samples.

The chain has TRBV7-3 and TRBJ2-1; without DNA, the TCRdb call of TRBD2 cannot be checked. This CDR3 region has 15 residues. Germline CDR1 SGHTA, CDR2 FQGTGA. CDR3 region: CASRPSGGDYNEQFF.

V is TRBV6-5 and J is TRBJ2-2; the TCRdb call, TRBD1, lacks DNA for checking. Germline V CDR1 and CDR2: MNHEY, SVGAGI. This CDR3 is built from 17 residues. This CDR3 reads CASTHGPDFTNTGELFF.

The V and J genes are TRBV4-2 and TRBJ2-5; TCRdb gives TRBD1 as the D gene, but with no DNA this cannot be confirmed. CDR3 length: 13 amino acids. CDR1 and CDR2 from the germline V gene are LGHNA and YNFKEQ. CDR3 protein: CASSQPPEGTQYF.

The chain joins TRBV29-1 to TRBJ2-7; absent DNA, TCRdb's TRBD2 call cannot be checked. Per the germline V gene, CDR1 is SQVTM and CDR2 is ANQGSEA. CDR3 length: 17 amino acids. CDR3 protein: CSVEEERAGGLSYEQYF.

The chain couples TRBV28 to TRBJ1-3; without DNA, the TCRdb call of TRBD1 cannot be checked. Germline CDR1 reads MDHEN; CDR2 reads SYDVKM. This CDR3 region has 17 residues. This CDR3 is CASSLLTGGNSGNTIYF.

Here the CDR3 reads CASSEPDSATEAFF. The chain links TRBV6-1 to TRBJ1-1; lacking DNA, the TRBD1 call made by TCRdb goes unchecked. Germline CDR1 MNHNS, CDR2 SASEGT. The CDR3 spans 14 residues.

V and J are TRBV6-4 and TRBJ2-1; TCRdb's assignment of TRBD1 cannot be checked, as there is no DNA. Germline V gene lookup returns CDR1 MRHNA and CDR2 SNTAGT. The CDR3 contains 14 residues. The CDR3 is CATSSGTDYNEQFF.

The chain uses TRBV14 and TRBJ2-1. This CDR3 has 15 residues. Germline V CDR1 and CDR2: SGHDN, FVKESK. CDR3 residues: CASSQGKGPYNEQFF.

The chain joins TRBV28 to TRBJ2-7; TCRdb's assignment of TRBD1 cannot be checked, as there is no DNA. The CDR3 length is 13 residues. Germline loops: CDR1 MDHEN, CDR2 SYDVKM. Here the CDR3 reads CAISGLVGYEQYF.

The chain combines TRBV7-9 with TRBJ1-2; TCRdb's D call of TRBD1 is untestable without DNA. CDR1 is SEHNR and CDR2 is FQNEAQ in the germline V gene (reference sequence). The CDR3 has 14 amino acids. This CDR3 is CASSPGQFPYGYTF.